The 4 T cell receptor beta chains below all came from one sample that was sequenced in a study of T cells in Graves' hyperthyroidism and ophthalmopathy. TCR beta CDR3 region amplification was performed from RNA transcripts. Primed by the HTBI set, a first-round RT-PCR was run on the TCR CDR3. TCRdb redid the calling of the multiplex PCR reads with MiXCR, one entry per CDR3 protein. The top ten hold 10% to 13% of the sample, which has about 700,000 distinct CDR3 sequences, roughly 15% seen once. The sample taken for sequencing was blood. Receptors originate from a woman aged 18-29 years with Graves' hyperthyroidism.

This rearrangement joins TRBV6-2 or TRBV6-3 to TRBJ2-1; D may be TRBD2 (5 bases). CDR1 is MNHEY, CDR2 SVGEGT, per germline. V was pared by 4 bases and J by 2 bases, with 15 bases between. The CDR3 is 16 residues long. CDR3 protein: CASSSPSGSTYNEQFF. For the CDR3, the DNA is TGTGCCAGCAGTTCCCCTTCGGGATCTACCTACAATGAGCAGTTCTTC.

There are many counts of this clonotype. The chain is built from TRBV20-1 and TRBJ2-1; 12 nucleotides match TRBD2. CDR1 and CDR2 from the germline V gene are DFQATT and SNEGSKA (reference sequence). This CDR3 spans 14 amino acids. Unmatched junction bases numbered 5, after V lost 3 bases and J lost 8 bases. DNA for the CDR3: TGCAGTGCTAGTGCGCTAGCGGGAGGGCATGAGCAGTTCTTC. Its protein product is CSASALAGGHEQFF.

This clonotype was found many times. This chain joins TRBV20-1 and TRBJ2-1, with D possibly matching TRBD2 (5 bases). Germline V gives CDR1 DFQATT, CDR2 SNEGSKA (reference sequence). V was clipped by 0 bases and J by 7 bases, with 19 bases between them. This CDR3 region has 16 residues. CDR3: CSAREWERVMGNEQFF. The CDR3 DNA reads TGCAGTGCTAGAGAATGGGAGCGAGTTATGGGGAATGAGCAGTTCTTC.

There are many counts of this clonotype. V usage is TRBV28 and J usage is TRBJ2-7; 7 bases map to TRBD2. V lost 3 bases and J lost 4; bases outside the gene matches: 12. CDR1 and CDR2 from the germline V gene are MDHEN and SYDVKM. The CDR3 extends over 16 amino acids. CDR3 sequence (DNA): TGTGCCAGCAGTTTTAATCTGCGGGAGATGAGTTACGAGCAGTACTTC. Protein product: CASSFNLREMSYEQYF. Complete variable domain (other parts from reference TRBV28 and TRBJ2-7): DVKVTQSSRYLVKRTGEKVFLECVQDMDHENMFWYRQDPGLGLRLIYFSYDVKMKEKGDIPEGYSVSREKKERFSLILESASTNQTSMYLCASSFNLREMSYEQYFGPGTRLTVT.